This passage covers 16 T cell receptor beta chains from one sample sequenced in a study of T cells in Graves' hyperthyroidism and ophthalmopathy. Researchers took RNA transcripts and amplified the TCR beta CDR3 regions from them. An initial round of RT-PCR targeting the TCR CDR3 relied on the HTBI primer set. MiXCR was run by TCRdb on the multiplex PCR reads, yielding one entry per CDR3 protein. The table includes about 600,000 distinct CDR3 sequences, approximately 15% detected once. Material: blood. The source is a woman between 18 and 30 years old with Graves' ophthalmopathy.

The chain couples TRBV7-9 to TRBJ2-3; D is ambiguous. Between the trimmed V and J ends, which lost 5 bases and 0 bases, there was a span of 18 bases. This CDR3 is built from 17 residues. Germline CDR1 SEHNR, CDR2 FQNEAQ (reference sequence). The CDR3 is CASSPTLRSTSTDTQYF. In DNA form, the CDR3 reads TGTGCCAGCAGCCCGACACTGCGAAGCACTAGCACAGATACGCAGTATTTT.

This clonotype was counted a single time. V gene TRBV19 combines with J gene TRBJ1-5; 8 nucleotides align to TRBD1. The CDR3 spans 20 residues. Germline V gives CDR1 LNHDA, CDR2 SQIVND (reference sequence). V was clipped by 7 bases and J by 3 bases; unmatched bases: 23. CDR3 nucleotide sequence: TGTGCCAGTAAGGGGACAGGAACACCTTGGGAAACCTACTTCAATCAGCCCCAGCATTTT. This sequence encodes CASKGTGTPWETYFNQPQHF.

With regard to this clonotype: This may come from a read error, since a much larger clone is one base off. This sequence joins TRBV12-3 or TRBV12-4 and TRBJ2-1; no firm D call. This CDR3 has 14 residues. CDR3 nucleotides: TGTGCCTGCAGTTTAAATCAGCCCTACAATGAGCAGTTCTTC. Translation gives CACSLNQPYNEQFF.

CDR3 residues: CASSPGDRVSNIQYF. The CDR3 nucleotides are TGTGCCAGCTCACCAGGGGACAGGGTGTCGAACATTCAGTACTTC. This chain connects TRBV18 to TRBJ2-4, with 9 positions matching TRBD1. The CDR3 runs 15 residues. Germline-derived CDR1 and CDR2 are KGHSH and LQKENI. The V gene end was trimmed by 2 bases and the J gene end by 7 bases; junction bases not matched to a gene: 6.

This chain uses TRBV29-1 with TRBJ1-1, with D unresolved. The CDR3 extends over 13 amino acids. Germline CDR1 and CDR2: SQVTM and ANQGSEA. Trimming removed 2 bases from V and 1 base from J, with 8 bases in between. This chain's CDR3 is CSVERKGNTEAFF. The CDR3 DNA reads as TGCAGCGTTGAACGAAAGGGGAACACTGAAGCTTTCTTT.

The chain is built from TRBV27 and TRBJ2-3; D unresolved. CDR1 is MNHEY, CDR2 SMNVEV, per germline (reference sequence). The CDR3 covers 14 residues. Trimming shortened V by 8 bases and J by 0 bases, and 12 bases separated the two germline ends. The chain's CDR3 is CASSVAVSTDTQYF. The CDR3 nucleotides read TGTGCCAGCTCGGTTGCGGTTAGCACAGATACGCAGTATTTT.

This clonotype was seen repeatedly, ten times or more. CDR3 amino acids: CASSQLAGGGYEQYF. DNA for the CDR3: TGTGCCAGCAGCCAACTAGCGGGAGGTGGGTACGAGCAGTACTTC. The genes are TRBV2 and TRBJ2-7; 12 bases are a match to TRBD2. V lost 6 bases and J lost 4; bases outside the gene matches: 7. Germline values: CDR1 SNHLY, CDR2 FYNNEI. This CDR3 region has 15 residues.

In this sample, this clonotype turned up a few times. The chain links TRBV7-9 to TRBJ1-1; TRBD1 is a possible D gene (5 bases). V was cut by 0 bases and J by 5 bases, with 13 bases left in between. This CDR3 is built from 15 residues. Germline V lookup: CDR1 SEHNR, CDR2 FQNEAQ (reference sequence). Here the CDR3 DNA reads TGTGCCAGCAGCTTAGCCGGGACCAAAGAGACTGAAGCTTTCTTT. It is translated as CASSLAGTKETEAFF.

The table lists this clonotype with many counts. The V gene is TRBV6-1, the J gene TRBJ1-5; a weak D match, TRBD1 (6 bases). This CDR3 spans 14 amino acids. Deletions cut 5 bases from V and 5 bases from J, with 13 bases between. Germline assignment: CDR1 MNHNS and CDR2 SASEGT. CDR3 loop: CASSTSDRYQPQHF. Here the CDR3 DNA reads TGTGCCAGCAGTACCTCCGACAGGTATCAGCCCCAGCATTTT.

The gene calls are TRBV29-1 and TRBJ2-3; D ambiguous. Gene TRBJ1-5 matches the end of the DNA better, so the J call may be wrong. Germline V gene lookup returns CDR1 SQVTM and CDR2 ANQGSEA. The CDR3 has 15 residues. The CDR3 coding sequence is TGCAGCGTTGAAGGGCTAGCGGGAGGCACAGATACGCAGCATTTT. It yields the protein CSVEGLAGGTDTQHF.

In its sample, this clonotype was seen many times. The CDR3 spells CASRTGGYNEQFF. CDR3 nucleotide sequence: TGTGCCAGCAGGACAGGTGGCTACAATGAGCAGTTCTTC. V and J are TRBV12-3 or TRBV12-4 and TRBJ2-1; possibly TRBD1 for D (6 bases). Trimming shortened V by 6 bases and J by 3 bases, and 9 bases separated the two germline ends. CDR3 length: 13 residues.

This clonotype was counted at least ten times. This chain uses TRBV13 with TRBJ2-7; a possible D gene is TRBD2 (6 bases). This CDR3 is 13 amino acids long. Between the trimmed V and J ends, which lost 0 bases and 7 bases, there was a span of 10 bases. Germline CDR1 is PRHDT and CDR2 is FYEKMQ (reference sequence). The DNA for the CDR3 is TGTGCCAGCAGCTTAGGAGACCGGGGGGAGCAGTACTTC. It codes for CASSLGDRGEQYF.

A few counts support this clonotype. V is TRBV5-4 and J is TRBJ1-4, with 7 bases identical to TRBD1. Germline V CDR1 and CDR2: SGHNT, YYREEE (reference sequence). The CDR3 is 15 amino acids. The J segment lost 2 bases and the V segment lost 3 bases, leaving 4 bases of the junction unmatched. In nucleotides, the CDR3 is TGTGCCAGCAGCTCTAGACAGGGTACTAATGAAAAACTGTTTTTT. This translates into CASSSRQGTNEKLFF.

This clonotype was seen at least ten times. This rearrangement joins TRBV30 to TRBJ2-7; TRBD1 is a possible D gene (6 bases). The CDR3 contains 13 residues. Trimming took 3 bases from V and 6 from J, leaving 15 bases between them. The germline V gene has CDR1 GTSNPN and CDR2 SVGIG (reference sequence). The CDR3 nucleotides read TGTGCCTGGAGCCTACAGGGAATGGCCGAGCAGTACTTC. Translation: CAWSLQGMAEQYF.

This clonotype has only a few counts. The chain is built from TRBV7-9 and TRBJ1-1, with TRBD1 matching over 8 bases. The CDR3 contains 14 residues. Trimming cost V 6 bases and J 2 bases; bases outside gene matches: 5. Germline CDR1 SEHNR, CDR2 FQNEAQ (reference sequence). Here the CDR3 reads CASRPQGGNTEAFF. The CDR3 DNA reads TGTGCCAGCAGGCCACAGGGGGGCAACACTGAAGCTTTCTTT. The whole variable domain, remainder taken from reference TRBV7-9 and TRBJ1-1, is DTGVSQNPRHKITKRGQNVTFRCDPISEHNRLYWYRQTLGQGPEFLTYFQNEAQLEKSRLLSDRFSAERPKGSFSTLEIQRTEQGDSAMYLCASRPQGGNTEAFFGQGTRLTVV.

The chain has TRBV4-1 and TRBJ2-7; a weak D match, TRBD1 (5 bases). The CDR3 is 18 amino acids. Germline lookup yields CDR1 MGHRA and CDR2 YSYEKL. Trimming took 1 base from V and 0 from J, leaving 19 bases between them. This CDR3 is CASSQGGLNRINSYEQYF. The CDR3 bases are TGCGCCAGCAGCCAAGGGGGTTTAAACAGGATTAACTCCTACGAGCAGTACTTC.